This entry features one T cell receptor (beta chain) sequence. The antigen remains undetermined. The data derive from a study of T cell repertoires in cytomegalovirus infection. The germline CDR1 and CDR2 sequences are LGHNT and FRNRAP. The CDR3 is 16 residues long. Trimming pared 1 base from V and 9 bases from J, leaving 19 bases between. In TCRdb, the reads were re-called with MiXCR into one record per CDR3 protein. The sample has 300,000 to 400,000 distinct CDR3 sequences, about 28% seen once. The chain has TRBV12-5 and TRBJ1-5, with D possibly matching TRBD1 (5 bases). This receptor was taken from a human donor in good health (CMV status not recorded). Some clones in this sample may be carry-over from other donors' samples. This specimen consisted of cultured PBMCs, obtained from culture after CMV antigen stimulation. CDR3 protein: CASGLALGTPIRPQHF. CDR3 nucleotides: TGTGCTAGTGGTTTGGCCCTAGGGACCCCTATCCGGCCCCAGCATTTT.